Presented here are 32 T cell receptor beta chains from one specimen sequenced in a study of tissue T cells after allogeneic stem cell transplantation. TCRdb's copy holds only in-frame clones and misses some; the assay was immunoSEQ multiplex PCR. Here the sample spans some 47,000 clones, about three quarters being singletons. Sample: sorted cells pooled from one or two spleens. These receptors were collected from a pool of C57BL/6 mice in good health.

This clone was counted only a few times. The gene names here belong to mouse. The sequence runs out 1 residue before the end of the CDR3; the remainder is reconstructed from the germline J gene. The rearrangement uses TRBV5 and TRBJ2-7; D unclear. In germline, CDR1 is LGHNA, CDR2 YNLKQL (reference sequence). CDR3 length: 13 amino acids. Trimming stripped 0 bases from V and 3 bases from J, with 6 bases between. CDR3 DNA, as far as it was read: TGTGCCAGCAGCCAAGATCTTGTCTATGAACAGTAC. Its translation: CASSQDLVYEQY. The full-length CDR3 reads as CASSQDLVYEQYF.

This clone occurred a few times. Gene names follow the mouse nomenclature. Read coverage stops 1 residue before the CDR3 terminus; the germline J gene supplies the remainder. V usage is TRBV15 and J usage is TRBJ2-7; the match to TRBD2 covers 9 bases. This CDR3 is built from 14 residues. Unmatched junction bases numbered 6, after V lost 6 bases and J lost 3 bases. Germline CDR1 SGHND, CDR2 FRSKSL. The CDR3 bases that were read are TGTGCCAGCAGCTATGACTGGGGGAACTATGAACAGTAC. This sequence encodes CASSYDWGNYEQY. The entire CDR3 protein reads CASSYDWGNYEQYF.

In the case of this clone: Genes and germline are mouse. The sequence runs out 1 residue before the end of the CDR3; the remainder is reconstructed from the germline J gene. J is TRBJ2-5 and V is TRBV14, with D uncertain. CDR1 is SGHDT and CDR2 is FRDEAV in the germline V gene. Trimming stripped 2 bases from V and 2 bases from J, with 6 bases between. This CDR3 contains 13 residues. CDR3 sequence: CASSLNSQDTQYF. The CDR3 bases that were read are TGTGCCAGCAGTTTAAACAGCCAAGACACCCAGTAC. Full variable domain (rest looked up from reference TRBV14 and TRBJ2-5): EAGVTQSPRYAVLQEGQAVSFWCDPISGHDTLYWYQQPRDQGPQLLVYFRDEAVIDNSQLPSDRFSAVRPKGTNSTLKIQSAKQGDTATYLCASSLNSQDTQYFGPGTRLLVL.

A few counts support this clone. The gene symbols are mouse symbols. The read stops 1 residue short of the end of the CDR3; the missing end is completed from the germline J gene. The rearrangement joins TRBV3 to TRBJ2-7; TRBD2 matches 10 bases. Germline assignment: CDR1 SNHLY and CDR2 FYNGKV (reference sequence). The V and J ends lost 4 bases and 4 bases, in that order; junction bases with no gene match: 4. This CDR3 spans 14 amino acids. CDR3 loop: CASSSGLGIYEQYF. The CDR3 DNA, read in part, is TGTGCCAGCAGCTCGGGACTGGGGATTTATGAACAGTAC.

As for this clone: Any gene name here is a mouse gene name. The CDR3 loop reads CASRRQGAGNTEVFF. The covered CDR3 bases are TGTGCCAGCAGAAGACAGGGGGCTGGAAACACAGAAGTCTTC. The chain couples TRBV19 to TRBJ1-1; 10 positions agree with TRBD1. The read halts 1 residue ahead of the CDR3 end, with the missing end drawn from the germline J gene. The length of the CDR3 is 15 residues. CDR1 is FNHDT and CDR2 is SITEND in the germline V gene (reference sequence). After removal of 5 bases from V and 1 base from J, the junction contained 5 bases not matched to a gene.

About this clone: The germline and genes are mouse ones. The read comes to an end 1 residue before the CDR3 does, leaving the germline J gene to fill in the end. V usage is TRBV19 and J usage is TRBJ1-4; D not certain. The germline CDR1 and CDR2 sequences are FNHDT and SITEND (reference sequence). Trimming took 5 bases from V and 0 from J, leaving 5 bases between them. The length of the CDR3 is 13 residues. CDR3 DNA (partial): TGTGCCAGCAGGAATATTTCCAACGAAAGATTATTT. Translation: CASRNISNERLF. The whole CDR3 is CASRNISNERLFF.

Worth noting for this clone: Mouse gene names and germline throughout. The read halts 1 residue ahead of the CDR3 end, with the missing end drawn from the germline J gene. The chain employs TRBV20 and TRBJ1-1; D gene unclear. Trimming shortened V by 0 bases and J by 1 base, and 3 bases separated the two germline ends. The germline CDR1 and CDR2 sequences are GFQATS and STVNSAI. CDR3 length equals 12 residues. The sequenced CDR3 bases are TGTGGTGCTAGGGAAATAAACACAGAAGTCTTC. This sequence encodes CGAREINTEVF. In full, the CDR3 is CGAREINTEVFF.

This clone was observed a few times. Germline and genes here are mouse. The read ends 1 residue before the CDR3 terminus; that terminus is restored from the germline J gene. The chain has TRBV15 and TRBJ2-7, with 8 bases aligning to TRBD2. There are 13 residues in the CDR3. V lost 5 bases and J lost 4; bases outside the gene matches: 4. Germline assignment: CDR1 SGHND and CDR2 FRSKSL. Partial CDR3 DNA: TGTGCCAGCAGTCCGGGACTGGAGTATGAACAGTAC. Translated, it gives CASSPGLEYEQY. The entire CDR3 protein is CASSPGLEYEQYF.

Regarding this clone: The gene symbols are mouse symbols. The CDR3 region is CASSQTGVYEQYF. Incomplete CDR3 DNA: TGTGCCAGCAGTCAGACTGGGGTCTATGAACAGTAC. The gene calls are TRBV19 and TRBJ2-7; 8 nucleotides line up with TRBD2. The read gets to within 1 residue of the CDR3 end, and the germline J gene fills in the rest. The V gene's germline CDR1 is FNHDT and CDR2 SITEND (reference sequence). This CDR3 has 13 residues. Trimming removed 4 bases from V and 3 bases from J; junction bases left unmatched: 3.

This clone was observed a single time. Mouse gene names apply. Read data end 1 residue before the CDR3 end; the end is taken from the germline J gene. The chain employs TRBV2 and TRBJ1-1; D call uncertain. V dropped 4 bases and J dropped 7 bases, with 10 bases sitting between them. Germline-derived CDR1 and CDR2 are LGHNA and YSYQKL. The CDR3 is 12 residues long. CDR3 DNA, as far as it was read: TGTGCCAGCAGCCCTGAGGAGGGAGAAGTCTTC. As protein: CASSPEEGEVF. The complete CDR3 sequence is CASSPEEGEVFF.

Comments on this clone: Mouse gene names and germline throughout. CDR3 sequence reads: CTCSAAGGRNTGQLYF. The sequenced CDR3 bases are TGCACCTGCAGTGCAGCTGGGGGTCGAAACACCGGGCAGCTCTAC. This chain links TRBV1 with TRBJ2-2; 7 bases line up with TRBD2. The read falls 1 residue short of the CDR3 end, and the missing part is taken from the germline J gene. The V and J ends lost 1 base and 1 base, in that order; junction bases with no gene match: 3. Germline V CDR1 and CDR2: NSQYPW, LRSPGD (reference sequence). The CDR3 runs 16 residues.

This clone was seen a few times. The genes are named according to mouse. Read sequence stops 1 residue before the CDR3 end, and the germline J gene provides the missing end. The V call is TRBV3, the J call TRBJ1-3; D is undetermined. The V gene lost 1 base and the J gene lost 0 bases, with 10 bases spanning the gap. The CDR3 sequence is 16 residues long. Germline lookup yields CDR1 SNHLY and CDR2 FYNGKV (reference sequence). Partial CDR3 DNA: TGTGCCAGCAGCTTAGTGGCAGTATCTTCTGGAAATACGCTCTAT. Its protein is CASSLVAVSSGNTLY. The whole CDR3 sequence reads CASSLVAVSSGNTLYF.

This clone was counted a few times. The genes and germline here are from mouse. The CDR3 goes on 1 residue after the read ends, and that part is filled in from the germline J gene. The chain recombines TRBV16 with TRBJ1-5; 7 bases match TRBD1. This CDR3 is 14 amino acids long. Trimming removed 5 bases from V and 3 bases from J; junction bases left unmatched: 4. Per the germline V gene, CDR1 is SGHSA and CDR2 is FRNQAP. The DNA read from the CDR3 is TGTGCAAGCAGCCCCGACAGGGTCAACCAGGCTCCGCTT. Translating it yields CASSPDRVNQAPL. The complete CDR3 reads CASSPDRVNQAPLF.

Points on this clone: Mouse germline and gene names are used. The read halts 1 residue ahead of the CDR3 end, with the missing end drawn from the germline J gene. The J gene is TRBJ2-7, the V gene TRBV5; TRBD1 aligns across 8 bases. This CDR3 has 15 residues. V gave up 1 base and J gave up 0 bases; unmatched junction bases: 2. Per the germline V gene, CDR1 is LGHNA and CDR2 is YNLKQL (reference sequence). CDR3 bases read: TGTGCCAGCAGCCAAGGCCAGGGGGCCTCCTATGAACAGTAC. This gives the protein CASSQGQGASYEQY. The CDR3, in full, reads CASSQGQGASYEQYF.

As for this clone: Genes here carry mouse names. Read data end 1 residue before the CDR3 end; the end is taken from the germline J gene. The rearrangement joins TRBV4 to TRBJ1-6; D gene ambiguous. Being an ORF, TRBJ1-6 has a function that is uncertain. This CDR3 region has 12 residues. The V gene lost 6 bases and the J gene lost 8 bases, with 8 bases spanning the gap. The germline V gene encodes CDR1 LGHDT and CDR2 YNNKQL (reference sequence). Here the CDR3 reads CASSFQDSPLYF. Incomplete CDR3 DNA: TGTGCCAGCAGTTTCCAGGATTCGCCCCTCTAC.

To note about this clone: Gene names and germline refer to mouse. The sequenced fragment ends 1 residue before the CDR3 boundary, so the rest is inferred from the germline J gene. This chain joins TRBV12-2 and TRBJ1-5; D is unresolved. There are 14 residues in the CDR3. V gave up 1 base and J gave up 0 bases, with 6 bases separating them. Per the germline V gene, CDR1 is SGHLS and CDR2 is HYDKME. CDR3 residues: CASSLDFNNQAPLF. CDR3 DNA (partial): TGTGCCAGCTCTCTAGACTTTAACAACCAGGCTCCGCTT. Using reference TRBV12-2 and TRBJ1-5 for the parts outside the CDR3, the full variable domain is NSGVVQSPRYIIKGKGERSILKCIPISGHLSVAWYQQTQGQELKFFIQHYDKMERDKGNLPSRFSVQQFDDYHSEMNMSALELEDSAVYFCASSLDFNNQAPLFGEGTRLSVL.

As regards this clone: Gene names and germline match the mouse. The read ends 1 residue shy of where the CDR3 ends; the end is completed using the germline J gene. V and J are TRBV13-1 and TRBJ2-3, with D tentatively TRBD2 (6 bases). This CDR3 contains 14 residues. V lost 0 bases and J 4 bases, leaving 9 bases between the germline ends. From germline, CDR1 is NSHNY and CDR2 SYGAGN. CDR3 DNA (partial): TGTGCCAGCAGTGATGCTACTGGGACAGAAACGCTGTAT. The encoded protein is CASSDATGTETLY. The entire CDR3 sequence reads CASSDATGTETLYF.

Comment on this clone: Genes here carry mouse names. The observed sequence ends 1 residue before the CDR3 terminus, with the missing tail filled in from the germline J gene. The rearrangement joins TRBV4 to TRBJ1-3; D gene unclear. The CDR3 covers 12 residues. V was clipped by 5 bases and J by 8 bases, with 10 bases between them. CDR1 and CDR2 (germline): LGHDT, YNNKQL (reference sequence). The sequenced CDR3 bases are TGTGCCAGCAGCCCCCTCCACGATACGCTCTAT. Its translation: CASSPLHDTLY. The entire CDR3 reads CASSPLHDTLYF. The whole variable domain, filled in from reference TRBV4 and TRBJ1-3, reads ETAVFQTPNYHVTQVGNEVSFNCKQTLGHDTMYWYKQDSKKLLKIMFSYNNKQLIVNETVPRRFSPQSSDKAHLNLRIKSVEPEDSAVYLCASSPLHDTLYFGEGSRLIVV.

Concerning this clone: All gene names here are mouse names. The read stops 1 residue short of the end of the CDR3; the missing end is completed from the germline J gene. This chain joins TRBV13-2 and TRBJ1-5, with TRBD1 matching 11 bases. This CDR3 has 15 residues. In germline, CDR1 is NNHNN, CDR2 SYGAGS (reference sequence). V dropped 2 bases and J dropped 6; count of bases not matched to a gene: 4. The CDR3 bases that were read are TGTGCCAGCGGTGAAGGTGGGACAGGGGGCCAGGCTCCGCTT. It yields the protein CASGEGGTGGQAPL. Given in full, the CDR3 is CASGEGGTGGQAPLF.

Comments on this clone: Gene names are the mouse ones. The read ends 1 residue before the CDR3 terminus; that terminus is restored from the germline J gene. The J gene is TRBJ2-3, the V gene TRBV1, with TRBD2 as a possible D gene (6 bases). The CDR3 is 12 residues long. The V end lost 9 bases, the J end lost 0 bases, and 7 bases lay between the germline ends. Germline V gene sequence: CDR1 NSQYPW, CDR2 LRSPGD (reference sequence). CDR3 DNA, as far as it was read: TGCACCTGTACTGGGAGTGCAGAAACGCTGTAT. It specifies CTCTGSAETLY. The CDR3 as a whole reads CTCTGSAETLYF.

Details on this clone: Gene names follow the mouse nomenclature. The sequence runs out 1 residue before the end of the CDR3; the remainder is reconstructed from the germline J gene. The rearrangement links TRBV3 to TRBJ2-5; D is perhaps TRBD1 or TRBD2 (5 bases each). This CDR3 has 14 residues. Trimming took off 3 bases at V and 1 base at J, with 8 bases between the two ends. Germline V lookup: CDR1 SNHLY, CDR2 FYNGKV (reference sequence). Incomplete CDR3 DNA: TGTGCCAGCAGCTTCGGGGACGACCAAGACACCCAGTAC. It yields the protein CASSFGDDQDTQY. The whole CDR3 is CASSFGDDQDTQYF.

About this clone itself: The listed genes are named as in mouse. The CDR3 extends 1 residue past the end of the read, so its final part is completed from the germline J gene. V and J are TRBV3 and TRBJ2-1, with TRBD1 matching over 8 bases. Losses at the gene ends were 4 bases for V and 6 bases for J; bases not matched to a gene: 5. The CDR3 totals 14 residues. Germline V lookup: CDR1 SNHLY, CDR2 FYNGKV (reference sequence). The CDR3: CASSSRDRFAEQFF. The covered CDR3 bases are TGTGCCAGCAGCTCCCGGGACAGGTTTGCTGAGCAGTTC. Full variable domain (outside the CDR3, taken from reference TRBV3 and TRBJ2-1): GPKVLQIPSHQIIDMGQMVTLNCDPVSNHLYFYWYKQILGQQMEFLVNFYNGKVMEKSKLFKDQFSVERPDGSYFTLKIQPTALEDSAVYFCASSSRDRFAEQFFGPGTRLTVL.

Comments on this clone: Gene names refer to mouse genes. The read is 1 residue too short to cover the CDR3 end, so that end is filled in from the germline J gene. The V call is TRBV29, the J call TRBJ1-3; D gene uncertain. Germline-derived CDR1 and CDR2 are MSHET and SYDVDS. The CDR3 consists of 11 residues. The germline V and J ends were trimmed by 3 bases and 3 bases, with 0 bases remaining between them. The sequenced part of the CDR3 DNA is TGTGCTAGCAGTTTTGGAAATACGCTCTAT. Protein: CASSFGNTLY. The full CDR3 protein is CASSFGNTLYF.

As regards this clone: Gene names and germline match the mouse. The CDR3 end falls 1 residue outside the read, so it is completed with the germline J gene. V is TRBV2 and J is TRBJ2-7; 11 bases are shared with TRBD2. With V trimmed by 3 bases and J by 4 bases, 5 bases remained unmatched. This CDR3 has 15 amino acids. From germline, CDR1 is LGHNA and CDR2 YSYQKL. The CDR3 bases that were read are TGTGCCAGCAGCCATGTCGGGACTGGGGGATATGAACAGTAC. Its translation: CASSHVGTGGYEQY. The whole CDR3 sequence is CASSHVGTGGYEQYF.

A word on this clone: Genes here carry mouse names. The sequenced part of the CDR3 DNA is TGTGCCAGCAGCCAAGCGGGGGGGCGACAAAACACCTTGTAC. Translating it yields CASSQAGGRQNTLY. The full CDR3 protein reads CASSQAGGRQNTLYF. The chain combines TRBV5 with TRBJ2-4, with 8 bases that match TRBD2. Read coverage stops 1 residue before the CDR3 terminus; the germline J gene supplies the remainder. Germline-derived CDR1 and CDR2 are LGHNA and YNLKQL (reference sequence). V trimming: 1 base; J trimming: 3 bases; junction bases outside the gene matches: 3. This CDR3 has 15 amino acids.

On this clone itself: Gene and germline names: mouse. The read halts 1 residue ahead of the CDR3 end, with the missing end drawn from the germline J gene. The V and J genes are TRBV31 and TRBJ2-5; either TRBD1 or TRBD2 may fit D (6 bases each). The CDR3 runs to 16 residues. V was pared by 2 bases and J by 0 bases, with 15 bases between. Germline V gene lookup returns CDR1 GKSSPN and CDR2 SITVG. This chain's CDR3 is CAWSSRGGINQDTQYF. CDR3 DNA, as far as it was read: TGTGCCTGGAGTTCCCGAGGGGGGATTAACCAAGACACCCAGTAC.

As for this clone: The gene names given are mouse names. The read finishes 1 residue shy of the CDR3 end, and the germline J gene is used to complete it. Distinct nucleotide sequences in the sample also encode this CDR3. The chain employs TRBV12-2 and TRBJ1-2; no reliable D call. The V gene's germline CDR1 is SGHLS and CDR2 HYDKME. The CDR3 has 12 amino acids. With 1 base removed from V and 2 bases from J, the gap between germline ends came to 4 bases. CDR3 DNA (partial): TGTGCCAGCTCTCTGGGGAACTCCGACTACACC. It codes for CASSLGNSDYT. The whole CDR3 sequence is CASSLGNSDYTF.

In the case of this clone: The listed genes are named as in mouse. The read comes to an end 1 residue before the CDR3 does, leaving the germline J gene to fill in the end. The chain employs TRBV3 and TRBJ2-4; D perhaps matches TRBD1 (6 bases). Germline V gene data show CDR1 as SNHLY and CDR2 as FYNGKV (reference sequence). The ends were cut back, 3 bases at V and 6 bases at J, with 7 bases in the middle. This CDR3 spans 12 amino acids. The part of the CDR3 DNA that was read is TGTGCCAGCAGCTTCGACAGGAACACCTTGTAC. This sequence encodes CASSFDRNTLY. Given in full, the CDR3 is CASSFDRNTLYF.

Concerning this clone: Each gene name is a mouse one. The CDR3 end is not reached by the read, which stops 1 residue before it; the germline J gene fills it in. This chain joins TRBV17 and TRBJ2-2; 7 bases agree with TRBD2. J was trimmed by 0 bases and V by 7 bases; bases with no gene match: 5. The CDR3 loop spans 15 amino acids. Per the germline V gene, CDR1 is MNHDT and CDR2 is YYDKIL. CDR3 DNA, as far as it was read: TGTGCTAGCATCCCGACTGGGCCAAACACCGGGCAGCTCTAC. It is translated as CASIPTGPNTGQLY. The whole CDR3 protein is CASIPTGPNTGQLYF.

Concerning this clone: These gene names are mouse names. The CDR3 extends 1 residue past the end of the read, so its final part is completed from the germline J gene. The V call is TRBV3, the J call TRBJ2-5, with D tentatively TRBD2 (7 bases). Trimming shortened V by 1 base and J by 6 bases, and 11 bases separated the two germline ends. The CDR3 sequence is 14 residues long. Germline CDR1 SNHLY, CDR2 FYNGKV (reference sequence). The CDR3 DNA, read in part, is TGTGCCAGCAGCTTAGTTGGGGGGCGGGACACCCAGTAC. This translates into CASSLVGGRDTQY. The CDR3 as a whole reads CASSLVGGRDTQYF.

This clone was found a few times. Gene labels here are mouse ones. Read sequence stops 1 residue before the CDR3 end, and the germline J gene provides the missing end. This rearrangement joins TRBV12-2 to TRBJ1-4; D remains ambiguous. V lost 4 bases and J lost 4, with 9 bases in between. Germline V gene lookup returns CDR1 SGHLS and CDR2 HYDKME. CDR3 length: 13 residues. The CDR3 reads CASSPNINERLFF. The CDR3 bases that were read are TGTGCCAGCTCCCCTAACATCAACGAAAGATTATTT.

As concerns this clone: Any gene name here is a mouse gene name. Incomplete CDR3 DNA: TGTGCCAGCAGCCCCACTGGGGGCTATGAACAGTAC. Translated: CASSPTGGYEQY. The whole CDR3 reads CASSPTGGYEQYF. V and J are TRBV2 and TRBJ2-7, with 8 positions matching TRBD2. Read data end 1 residue before the CDR3 end; the end is taken from the germline J gene. After removal of 4 bases from V and 3 bases from J, the junction contained 2 bases not matched to a gene. This CDR3 has 13 residues. CDR1 and CDR2 from the germline V gene are LGHNA and YSYQKL.